This is a list of T cell receptor beta chains from one sample in a study of blood T cell repertoires in COVID-19. This table comes from immunoSEQ multiplex PCR, and its TCRdb copy is limited to in-frame clones, with some not included. The table lists around 110,000 clones, roughly 84% of them singletons. Sequencing was performed on PBMCs or T cells enriched from blood (not recorded which). The receptor source for this set is a woman aged 25 to 39 who had recovered from COVID-19. CDR3s include the opening cysteine and the closing phenylalanine or tryptophan. A D gene is named only where the DNA matches it firmly. Expanded clones are given a class, and other clones once, few, many or no size at all.

CDR3aa | CDR3nt | abundance | d_gene | j_gene | v_gene
CASSPDRVGFSEQYF | TGTGCCAGTAGTCCGGACAGGGTGGGGTTTAGCGAGCAGTACTTC | - | TRBD1 | TRBJ2-7 | TRBV19
CASSSGVVGYIQYF | TGTGCCAGCAGCTCAGGGGTTGTAGGGTACATTCAGTACTTC | - | - | TRBJ2-4 | TRBV7-2
CASSELGGGTEAFF | TGTGCCAGCAGTGAGCTGGGGGGGGGCACTGAAGCTTTCTTT | - | - | TRBJ1-1 | TRBV25-1
CATSRGGASGNTIYF | TGTGCCACCAGCAGAGGAGGAGCCTCTGGAAACACCATATATTTT | once | - | TRBJ1-3 | TRBV15
CASSTPGQGKTQYF | TGTGCCAGCAGTACCCCCGGACAGGGAAAGACCCAGTACTTC | few | TRBD1 | TRBJ2-5 | TRBV6-5
CASSFGLPRRGTTNEKLFF | TGCGCCAGCAGCTTCGGCTTGCCGCGGAGAGGGACAACTAATGAAAAACTGTTTTTT | - | - | TRBJ1-4 | TRBV5-1
CASSYEASGRRELFF | TGTGCCAGCAGTTATGAGGCTAGCGGGAGGAGAGAGCTGTTTTTT | - | TRBD2 | TRBJ2-2 | TRBV6-5
CASSLGDNIYGYTF | TGTGCCAGCAGCTTGGGTGACAATATCTATGGCTACACCTTC | - | - | TRBJ1-2 | TRBV5-6
CASSLTSSYEQYF | TGCGCCAGCAGCTTGACTAGCTCCTACGAGCAGTACTTC | - | - | TRBJ2-7 | TRBV5-1
CASSRDRGSHSPLHF | TGTGCCAGCAGTCGCGACAGGGGATCACATTCACCCCTCCACTTT | - | TRBD1 | TRBJ1-6 | TRBV3-1/TRBV3-2